This T cell receptor beta chain originates from a study of T cells in Graves' hyperthyroidism and ophthalmopathy. This clonotype is medium-sized (0.01 to 0.1%). This CDR3 has 15 amino acids. Germline V gives CDR1 ENHRY, CDR2 SYGVKD. The V and J ends lost 8 bases and 6 bases respectively, with 22 bases between them. Amplification of TCR beta CDR3 regions was performed using RNA transcripts as template. HTBI primers were the set used in a first-round RT-PCR of the TCR CDR3. TCRdb called the multiplex PCR reads again in MiXCR, with one record for every CDR3 protein. The table has approximately 58,000 distinct CDR3 sequences, around half seen once.

This receptor was identified in a woman aged 25-40 years with Graves' ophthalmopathy. V gene TRBV10-3 combines with J gene TRBJ1-2; TRBD1 might be the D (5 bases). Sample: blood. The CDR3 sequence is CAIAYRGGSTDGYTF. The CDR3 DNA sequence: TGTGCCATCGCCTACCGGGGGGGAAGTACCGATGGCTACACCTTC.